This T cell receptor beta chain was retrieved from a study of a mutant IDH1 vaccine in newly diagnosed glioma. About the study: There were approximately 62% males and roughly 38% females among treated patients, whose mean age was 40.4 years. Pretreatment consisted of radiotherapy, temozolomide, or both, with most receiving both.

Germline assignment: CDR1 ENHRY and CDR2 SYGVKD. The J segment lost 6 bases and the V segment lost 3 bases, leaving 4 bases of the junction unmatched. There are 13 residues in the CDR3. Time point specified: week 47, end of study. The content of each vaccine dose was 300 ug of mutant IDH1 20-mer peptide, and topical imiquimod accompanied it. The protocol was immunoSEQ multiplex PCR, while the TCRdb copy is restricted to in-frame clones and leaves out a portion. Altogether approximately 34,000 clones are present, over 85% being singletons, with the ten largest covering about 2.3%. A word on this clone: Its antigen is still unknown.

Whole-study results and caveats: Pseudoprogression looked unconnected to shifts in top peripheral T cell clonotypes. Immune responses induced by the vaccine were seen in just over 90% of patients, spanning multiple MHC alleles.

The chain has TRBV10-3 and TRBJ2-5; 7 nucleotides line up with TRBD1. The input for sequencing was PBMCs, taken from a glioma patient whose treatment included an IDH1 peptide vaccine. The receptor's source is a man aged 40-50 years with glioma. The CDR3 nucleotides are TGTGCCATCAGTGACACAGGGGATAAGACCCAGTACTTC. Its translation: CAISDTGDKTQYF.